The 24 T cell receptor beta chains below all came from one sample that was sequenced in a study of blood T cell repertoires in COVID-19. The repertoire was sequenced with immunoSEQ multiplex PCR; TCRdb's copy has only in-frame clones and lacks some. The sample yields about 520,000 clones, 70% to 90% seen once. Input material: peripheral blood. The receptors shown here come from a human donor in a cohort sampled during active COVID-19.

This clone has a single count. V and J are TRBV3-1 (or the pseudogene TRBV3-2) and TRBJ1-3; 9 positions match TRBD1. The CDR3 covers 17 residues. Germline V gives CDR1 LGHDT, CDR2 YNNKEL (reference sequence). V lost 4 bases and J lost 2; bases outside the gene matches: 9. CDR3 in DNA: TGTGCCAGCAGCCTACTAACCGGGACAGGGACTGGAAACACCATATATTTT. Translation gives CASSLLTGTGTGNTIYF.

This chain uses TRBV3-1 (or the pseudogene TRBV3-2) with TRBJ2-1; the D is unclear. The CDR3 sequence is 14 residues long. The V gene's germline CDR1 is LGHDT and CDR2 YNNKEL (reference sequence). Trimming stripped 0 bases from V and 4 bases from J, with 7 bases between. The CDR3 is CASSQDISYNEQFF. DNA for the CDR3: TGTGCCAGCAGCCAAGATATCAGTTACAATGAGCAGTTCTTC.

The chain uses TRBV11-3 and TRBJ2-5; 7 bases match TRBD2. The CDR3 is 14 amino acids. In germline, CDR1 is SGHNT, CDR2 YENEEA. V was clipped by 5 bases and J by 1 base; unmatched bases: 4. The CDR3 region is CASSGGLGQETQYF. The CDR3 nucleotides are TGTGCCAGCAGCGGCGGACTAGGCCAAGAGACCCAGTACTTC.

In nucleotides, the CDR3 is TGTGCCAGTTCCCCGGGGGAGGTCCTAGATTCACCCCTCCACTTT. It codes for CASSPGEVLDSPLHF. The gene calls are TRBV6-6 and TRBJ1-6; tentatively, D is TRBD1 (5 bases). With 9 bases removed from V and 8 bases from J, the gap between germline ends came to 20 bases. Germline V lookup: CDR1 MNHNY, CDR2 SVGAGI (reference sequence). The CDR3 consists of 15 residues.

The V and J genes are TRBV5-4 and TRBJ2-2; 13 bases align to TRBD2. This CDR3 spans 16 amino acids. The ends lost 2 bases at V and 5 bases at J; junction bases unmatched: 3. Per germline, CDR1 SGHNT and CDR2 YYREEE (reference sequence). Written as DNA, the CDR3 is TGTGCCAGCAGCTTTAGGACTAGCGGGAGAACCGGGGAGCTGTTTTTT. Protein product: CASSFRTSGRTGELFF.

The chain couples TRBV5-5 to TRBJ2-1, with 14 bases fitting TRBD2. This CDR3 comprises 16 residues. The trim removed 2 bases at V and 5 bases at J, leaving 3 bases unmatched. Germline CDR1 and CDR2: SGHKS and YYEKEE (reference sequence). The CDR3 DNA reads TGTGCCAGCAGCTTTAGGGGACTAGCGGGGGACAATGAGCAGTTCTTC. It yields the protein CASSFRGLAGDNEQFF.

The chain joins TRBV7-6 to TRBJ1-3, with D tentatively TRBD1 (5 bases). V gave up 5 bases and J gave up 2 bases, with 19 bases separating them. Germline V gives CDR1 SGHVS, CDR2 FNYEAQ. The CDR3 loop spans 17 amino acids. The CDR3 spells CASSSNIAGLTGNTIYF. The CDR3 region has the DNA TGTGCCAGCAGCAGTAATATTGCAGGGTTGACTGGAAACACCATATATTTT.

The gene calls are TRBV5-4 and TRBJ2-5; unclear D gene. Per the germline V gene, CDR1 is SGHNT and CDR2 is YYREEE (reference sequence). V was cut by 1 base and J by 5 bases, with 9 bases left in between. This CDR3 comprises 13 residues. The CDR3 loop is CASSLPRRETQYF. CDR3 bases: TGTGCCAGCAGCTTGCCGAGGCGGGAGACCCAGTACTTC.

The chain recombines TRBV4-2 with TRBJ2-7, with D maybe TRBD1 (6 bases). The V end lost 0 bases, the J end lost 5 bases, and 14 bases lay between the germline ends. CDR3 length: 15 amino acids. CDR1 LGHNA and CDR2 YNFKEQ come from the germline V gene. CDR3 region: CASSQEGAIPNEQYF. The DNA for the CDR3 is TGTGCCAGCAGCCAAGAGGGGGCCATTCCCAACGAGCAGTACTTC.

This chain uses TRBV7-2 with TRBJ2-2, with 7 nucleotides matching TRBD2. The length of the CDR3 is 15 residues. From germline, CDR1 is SGHTA and CDR2 FQGNSA. J gave up 1 base and V 1 base, and 0 bases lay outside the gene matches. CDR3 protein: CASSLGGRNTGELFF. The CDR3 DNA follows: TGTGCCAGCAGCTTAGGCGGGAGGAACACCGGGGAGCTGTTTTTT.

The gene calls are TRBV27 and TRBJ2-1, with D possibly TRBD2 on 5 matching bases. The length of the CDR3 is 15 residues. V lost 4 bases to trimming and J lost 0 bases, with 10 bases between them. The germline V gene encodes CDR1 MNHEY and CDR2 SMNVEV (reference sequence). CDR3 coding DNA: TGTGCCAGCAGTTCTCCCGGGGTCTCCTACAATGAGCAGTTCTTC. As protein: CASSSPGVSYNEQFF.

The CDR3 DNA follows: TGTGCCAGCAGTTATGACAGGGAAGCTTTCTTT. Amino acids: CASSYDREAFF. The gene calls are TRBV2 and TRBJ1-1, with D possibly matching TRBD1 (6 bases). Germline V lookup: CDR1 SNHLY, CDR2 FYNNEI. This CDR3 region has 11 residues. V dropped 5 bases and J dropped 8 bases, with 9 bases sitting between them. The full variable domain, in which reference TRBV2 and TRBJ1-1 provide the parts outside the CDR3, is EPEVTQTPSHQVTQMGQEVILRCVPISNHLYFYWYRQILGQKVEFLVSFYNNEISEKSEIFDDQFSVERPDGSNFTLKIRSTKLEDSAMYFCASSYDREAFFGQGTRLTVV.

The V and J genes are TRBV2 and TRBJ1-6; 10 nucleotides match TRBD1. V lost 5 bases to trimming and J lost 6 bases; unmatched junction nucleotides: 4. CDR1 SNHLY and CDR2 FYNNEI come from the germline V gene. There are 15 residues in the CDR3. The CDR3 protein is CASSKTGGSNSPLHF. The DNA for the CDR3 is TGTGCCAGCAGTAAGACAGGGGGCAGTAATTCACCCCTCCACTTT.

This chain connects TRBV10-3 to TRBJ2-7, with TRBD2 matching over 7 bases. This CDR3 region has 13 residues. CDR1 is ENHRY, CDR2 SYGVKD, per germline. Trimming took 4 bases from V and 4 from J; bases not matched to a gene: 4. For the CDR3, the DNA is TGTGCCATCAGTGTTTGGGGGGGGTACGAGCAGTACTTC. Encoded protein: CAISVWGGYEQYF.

The chain has TRBV28 and TRBJ2-7, with 8 bases aligning to TRBD1. J lost 6 bases, V lost 5 bases, and 9 bases had no gene match. Germline-derived CDR1 and CDR2 are MDHEN and SYDVKM. The CDR3 sequence is 14 residues long. The CDR3 sequence: CASSPRTGIGEQYF. DNA for the CDR3: TGTGCCAGCAGTCCAAGGACAGGGATAGGCGAGCAGTACTTC.

The chain joins TRBV7-2 to TRBJ2-6; D might be TRBD1 (5 bases). This CDR3 has 16 residues. V was pared by 1 base and J by 2 bases, with 9 bases between. Germline CDR1 is SGHTA and CDR2 is FQGNSA. Here the CDR3 reads CASSLDGRAGANVLTF. The CDR3 region has the DNA TGTGCCAGCAGCTTAGACGGCAGGGCTGGGGCCAACGTCCTGACTTTC.

This clone occurred once. The V gene is TRBV7-2, the J gene TRBJ2-5; a weak D match, TRBD2 (6 bases). The germline V and J ends were trimmed by 5 bases and 1 base, with 11 bases remaining between them. Germline V gene data show CDR1 as SGHTA and CDR2 as FQGNSA. There are 14 residues in the CDR3. CDR3 residues: CASSPRGTQETQYF. In DNA form, the CDR3 reads TGTGCCAGCAGCCCCCGGGGGACCCAAGAGACCCAGTACTTC.

The chain combines TRBV7-6 with TRBJ2-2; 7 nucleotides match TRBD2. CDR1 and CDR2 (germline): SGHVS, FNYEAQ. With 3 bases clipped from V and 1 base from J, the junction kept 2 bases outside the gene matches. The CDR3 has 15 amino acids. The chain's CDR3 is CASSFQRGNTGELFF. For the CDR3, the DNA is TGTGCCAGCAGCTTCCAGCGGGGGAACACCGGGGAGCTGTTTTTT.

The rearrangement joins TRBV3-1 (or the pseudogene TRBV3-2) to TRBJ2-5; 14 bases agree with TRBD2. J lost 5 bases, V lost 4 bases, and 9 bases had no gene match. Germline V lookup: CDR1 LGHDT, CDR2 YNNKEL (reference sequence). This CDR3 is 17 amino acids long. CDR3 in DNA: TGTGCCAGCAGCCTATACGGACTAGCGGGAGGTGGTGAGACCCAGTACTTC. Translating it yields CASSLYGLAGGGETQYF.

This clone is a singleton in its sample. The chain couples TRBV3-1 (or the pseudogene TRBV3-2) to TRBJ2-7; 7 bases line up with TRBD1. V shed 4 bases, J shed 0 bases, and the junction held 3 bases outside the gene matches. The CDR3 has 14 amino acids. Per germline, CDR1 LGHDT and CDR2 YNNKEL (reference sequence). The CDR3, as DNA: TGTGCCAGCAGCCTGACAGGGAGCTCCTACGAGCAGTACTTC. As protein: CASSLTGSSYEQYF.

The J gene is TRBJ2-7, the V gene TRBV7-6; 14 nucleotides match TRBD2. The CDR3 has 19 amino acids. Germline V CDR1 and CDR2: SGHVS, FNYEAQ. V was clipped by 4 bases and J by 6 bases; unmatched bases: 17. The CDR3 here is CASSSGMGLAGDGSGEQYF. CDR3 in DNA: TGTGCCAGCAGCTCCGGGATGGGACTAGCGGGGGACGGGAGTGGCGAGCAGTACTTC.

This clone was recorded at least ten times. The rearrangement joins TRBV15 to TRBJ2-2; 7 bases align to TRBD2. This CDR3 is built from 16 residues. With 0 bases clipped from V and 4 bases from J, the junction kept 5 bases outside the gene matches. CDR1 is LNHNV and CDR2 is YYDKDF in the germline V gene (reference sequence). Written as DNA, the CDR3 is TGTGCCACCAGCAGAGACGGCGGGAGTAGCACCGGGGAGCTGTTTTTT. Translating gives CATSRDGGSSTGELFF.

The gene calls are TRBV7-2 and TRBJ1-2, with TRBD1 matching 7 bases. V lost 5 bases, J lost 7 bases, and 13 bases stayed unmatched. The CDR3 extends over 15 amino acids. Germline CDR1 and CDR2: SGHTA and FQGNSA. The CDR3 is CASSTRQGEVGGYTF. The CDR3 bases are TGTGCCAGCAGCACTAGACAGGGAGAGGTGGGTGGCTACACCTTC.

The chain employs TRBV5-1 and TRBJ2-7; 7 nucleotides align to TRBD1. Germline values: CDR1 SGHRS, CDR2 YFSETQ. The junction had 7 bases not matched to a gene; V was cut back by 1 base and J by 3 bases. This CDR3 comprises 15 residues. CDR3: CASSLNTGEFYEQYF. The CDR3 coding sequence is TGCGCCAGCAGCTTGAACACAGGGGAATTCTACGAGCAGTACTTC.